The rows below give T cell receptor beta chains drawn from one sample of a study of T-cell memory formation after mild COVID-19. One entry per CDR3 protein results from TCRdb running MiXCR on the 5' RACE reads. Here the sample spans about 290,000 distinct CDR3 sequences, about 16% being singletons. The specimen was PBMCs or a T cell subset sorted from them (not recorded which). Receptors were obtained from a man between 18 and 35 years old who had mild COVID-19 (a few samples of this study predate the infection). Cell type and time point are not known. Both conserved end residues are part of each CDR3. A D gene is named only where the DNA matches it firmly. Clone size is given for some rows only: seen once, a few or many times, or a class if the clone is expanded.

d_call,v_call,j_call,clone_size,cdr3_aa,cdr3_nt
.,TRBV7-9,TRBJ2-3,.,CASSLRSDTQYF,TGTGCCAGCAGCTTAAGGTCAGATACGCAGTATTTT
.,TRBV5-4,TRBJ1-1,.,CASSRASDYTEAFF,TGTGCCAGCAGCCGAGCGTCGGATTATACTGAAGCTTTCTTT
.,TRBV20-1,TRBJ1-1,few,CSATGHSVNTEAFF,TGCAGTGCTACCGGCCATTCGGTGAACACTGAAGCTTTCTTT
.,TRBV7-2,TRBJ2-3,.,CASSQTRGATDTQYF,TGTGCCAGCAGCCAGACTAGAGGGGCGACAGATACGCAGTATTTT
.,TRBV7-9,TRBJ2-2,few,CASSRPGDNTGELFF,TGTGCCAGCAGCCGCCCGGGGGACAACACCGGGGAGCTGTTTTTT
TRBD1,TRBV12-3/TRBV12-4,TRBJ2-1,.,CASSLGQGYLGEQFF,TGTGCCAGCAGTTTGGGACAGGGATATCTGGGTGAGCAGTTCTTC
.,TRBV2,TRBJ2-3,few,CASSDALSSGDTQYF,TGTGCCAGCAGTGACGCTTTGTCGAGCGGGGATACGCAGTATTTT
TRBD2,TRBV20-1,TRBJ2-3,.,CSARDQAGNTDTQYF,TGCAGTGCTAGAGATCAAGCGGGGAACACAGATACGCAGTATTTT
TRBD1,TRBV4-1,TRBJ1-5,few,CASSQDPTGGNQPQHF,TGCGCCAGCAGCCAAGATCCCACAGGGGGCAATCAGCCCCAGCATTTT
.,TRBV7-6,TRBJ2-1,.,CASSLGFGGQGNEQFF,TGTGCCAGCAGCTTAGGTTTCGGGGGGCAGGGAAATGAGCAGTTCTTC
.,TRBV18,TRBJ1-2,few,CASSPRGDYGYTF,TGTGCCAGCTCCCCCAGAGGGGACTATGGCTACACCTTC
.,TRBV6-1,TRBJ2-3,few,CASSHERLADTQYF,TGTGCCAGCAGTCACGAGCGACTTGCAGATACGCAGTATTTT
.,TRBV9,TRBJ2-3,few,CASSVDLGPTDTQYF,TGTGCCAGCAGCGTAGATCTCGGACCGACAGATACGCAGTATTTT
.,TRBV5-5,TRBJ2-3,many,CASSLTGPHTDTQYF,TGTGCCAGCAGCCTGACGGGACCGCATACAGATACGCAGTATTTT
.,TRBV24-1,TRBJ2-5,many,CATSGTNEETQYF,TGTGCCACCAGCGGGACAAATGAAGAGACCCAGTACTTC
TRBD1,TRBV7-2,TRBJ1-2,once,CASSIRQGGEYGYTF,TGTGCCAGCAGCATAAGACAGGGAGGGGAATATGGCTACACCTTC
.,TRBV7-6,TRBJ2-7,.,CASSKTQGWGSEQYF,TGTGCCAGCAGCAAAACACAGGGCTGGGGCTCCGAGCAGTACTTC
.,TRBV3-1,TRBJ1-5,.,CASSSSGANNQPQHF,TGTGCCAGCAGCTCCTCCGGGGCCAACAATCAGCCCCAGCATTTT
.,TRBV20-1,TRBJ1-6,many,CSASEGRDGPLHF,TGCAGTGCTAGTGAGGGTCGCGATGGGCCCCTCCACTTT
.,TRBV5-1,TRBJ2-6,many,CASSASSGANVLTF,TGCGCCAGCAGCGCCTCCTCTGGGGCCAACGTCCTGACTTTC
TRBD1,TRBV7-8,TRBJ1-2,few,CASSSAGTGHYGYTF,TGTGCCAGCAGCTCCGCCGGGACAGGTCATTATGGCTACACCTTC
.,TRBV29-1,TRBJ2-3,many,CSLIFADTQYF,TGCAGCCTCATCTTTGCAGATACGCAGTATTTT
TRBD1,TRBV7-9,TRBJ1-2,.,CASSLGQGAIHGYTF,TGTGCCAGCAGCTTAGGACAGGGGGCTATCCATGGCTACACCTTC
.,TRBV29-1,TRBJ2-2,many,CSVVWGQTHTGELFF,TGCAGCGTTGTATGGGGGCAGACTCACACCGGGGAGCTGTTTTTT
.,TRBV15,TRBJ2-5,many,CATSPLEGDSSQTQYF,TGTGCCACCAGCCCCCTAGAAGGGGACTCTTCGCAGACCCAGTACTTC
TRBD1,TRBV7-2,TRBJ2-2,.,CDSSFRGLQAGELFF,TGTGACAGCAGCTTCAGGGGGCTCCAAGCCGGGGAGCTGTTTTTT
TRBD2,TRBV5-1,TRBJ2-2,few,CASSESGGPNTGELFF,TGCGCCAGCAGCGAAAGCGGGGGCCCGAACACCGGGGAGCTGTTTTTT
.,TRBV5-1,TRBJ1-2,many,CASSLEGDGYTF,TGCGCCAGCAGCCTGGAGGGTGACGGCTACACCTTC
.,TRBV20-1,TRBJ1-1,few,CSARGREPRLKNTEAFF,TGCAGTGCTAGAGGGAGGGAACCCCGTTTGAAGAACACTGAAGCTTTCTTT
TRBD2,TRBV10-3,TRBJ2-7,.,CAIRTSGGVYEQYF,TGTGCCATCAGGACTAGCGGGGGGGTATACGAGCAGTACTTC
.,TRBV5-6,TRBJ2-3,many,CASRQTQGRTFTDTQYF,TGTGCCAGCAGACAAACCCAGGGGCGTACGTTCACAGATACGCAGTATTTT
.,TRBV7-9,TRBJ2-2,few,CASSLKGPGTGELFF,TGTGCCAGCAGCTTAAAGGGGCCGGGCACCGGGGAGCTGTTTTTT
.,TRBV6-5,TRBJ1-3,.,CASRKAGGNTIYF,TGTGCCAGCAGGAAGGCAGGAGGAAACACCATATATTTT
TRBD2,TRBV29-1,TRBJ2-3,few,CSVESLAGGQADTQYF,TGCAGCGTTGAATCCCTAGCGGGGGGGCAGGCAGATACGCAGTATTTT
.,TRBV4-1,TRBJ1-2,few,CASSQVAASGYTF,TGCGCCAGCAGCCAAGTCGCGGCGAGTGGCTACACCTTC
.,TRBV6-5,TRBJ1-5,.,CASRPNGVPNQPQHF,TGTGCCAGCAGACCGAACGGGGTTCCTAATCAGCCCCAGCATTTT
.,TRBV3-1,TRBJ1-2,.,CASSQAHGRKHGGYTF,TGTGCCAGCAGCCAAGCCCACGGCCGCAAGCATGGTGGCTACACCTTC
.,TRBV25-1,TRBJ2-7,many,CASSDRRAAQYF,TGTGCCAGCAGTGACCGGCGGGCAGCGCAGTACTTC
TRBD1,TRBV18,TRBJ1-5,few,CASSPKFRGNQPQHF,TGTGCCAGCTCACCAAAATTCAGGGGGAATCAGCCCCAGCATTTT
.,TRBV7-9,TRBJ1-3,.,CASSPRGGNTIYF,TGTGCCAGCAGCCCCAGGGGTGGAAACACCATATATTTT
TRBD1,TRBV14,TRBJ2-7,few,CASSQGGTGWDEQYF,TGTGCCAGCAGCCAAGGCGGGACAGGGTGGGACGAGCAGTACTTC
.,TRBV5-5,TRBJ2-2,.,CASSRPPGADTGELFF,TGTGCCAGCAGCCGACCCCCAGGGGCTGACACCGGGGAGCTGTTTTTT
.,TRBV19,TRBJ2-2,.,CASSIQDSAGELFF,TGTGCCAGTAGTATACAGGATTCTGCCGGGGAGCTGTTTTTT
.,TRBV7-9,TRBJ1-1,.,CASSPVGGFSPEAFF,TGTGCCAGCAGCCCAGTAGGGGGTTTTAGTCCTGAAGCTTTCTTT
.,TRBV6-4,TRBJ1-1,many,CASSDSWAGRTEAFF,TGTGCCAGCAGTGACTCTTGGGCAGGGCGGACTGAAGCTTTCTTT
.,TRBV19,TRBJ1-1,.,CASSVRTVREEAFF,TGTGCCAGTAGTGTTCGGACAGTCCGTGAGGAAGCTTTCTTT
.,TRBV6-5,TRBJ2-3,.,CASSYFGLTDTQYF,TGTGCCAGCAGTTACTTTGGCCTCACAGATACGCAGTATTTT
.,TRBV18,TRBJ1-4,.,CASSQTASNEKLFF,TGTGCCAGCTCGCAGACAGCCTCTAATGAAAAACTGTTTTTT
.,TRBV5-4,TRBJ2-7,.,CASSLEGGREQYF,TGTGCCAGCAGCTTGGAGGGAGGAAGGGAGCAGTACTTC
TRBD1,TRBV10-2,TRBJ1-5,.,CASSMTGTGQPQHF,TGCGCCAGCAGTATGACAGGGACTGGTCAGCCCCAGCATTTT
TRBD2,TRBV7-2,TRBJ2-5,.,CASSLVTSGGQETQYF,TGTGCCAGCAGCTTAGTGACTAGCGGGGGCCAAGAGACCCAGTACTTC
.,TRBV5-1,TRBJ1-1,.,CASTAHSVRNTEAFF,TGCGCCAGCACAGCCCATTCCGTCCGGAACACTGAAGCTTTCTTT
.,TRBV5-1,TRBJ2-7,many,CASSLEPGYSYEQYF,TGCGCCAGCAGCTTAGAGCCGGGCTACTCCTACGAGCAGTACTTC